This T cell receptor beta chain is from a study of CD8 T cells in ankylosing spondylitis. Study outcomes and limitations: What appeared characteristic of ankylosing spondylitis blood was a TCR beta motif of eight highly homologous variants.

Comment on this clonotype: Its antigen is as yet unknown.

The CDR3 totals 15 residues. Trimming pared 5 bases from V and 1 base from J, leaving 9 bases between. From germline, CDR1 is SNHLY and CDR2 FYNNEI. TCRdb re-analysed the 5' RACE reads in MiXCR, keeping a single row per CDR3 protein. The profile shows around 180,000 distinct CDR3 sequences, 15% to 20% of them singletons. This clonotype was obtained from a male donor aged 10-29 years with ankylosing spondylitis or in good health (not recorded which). The specimen was blood, either unsorted or a sorted T cell fraction (not recorded which). V gene TRBV2 combines with J gene TRBJ2-6; D gene ambiguous. CDR3 region: CASSPSDSGANVLTF. In nucleotides, the CDR3 is TGTGCCAGCAGTCCTTCTGATTCTGGGGCCAACGTCCTGACTTTC.